The 30 T cell receptor beta chains below were found in one sample sequenced in a study of blood T cell repertoires in COVID-19. TCRdb's copy holds only in-frame clones and misses some; the assay was immunoSEQ multiplex PCR. The sample comprises about 43,000 clones, around 79% of which are singletons, and around a quarter rests with the top ten. Sample: peripheral blood. The receptors here all came from a woman in her sixties or seventies with acute or convalescent COVID-19.

V gene TRBV5-1 combines with J gene TRBJ1-4, with 7 bases that match TRBD1. This CDR3 is built from 15 residues. V trimming: 4 bases; J trimming: 0 bases; junction bases outside the gene matches: 3. CDR1 and CDR2 from the germline V gene are SGHRS and YFSETQ. The CDR3 region is CASSPGTATNEKLFF. The DNA for the CDR3 is TGCGCCAGCAGCCCGGGGACAGCAACTAATGAAAAACTGTTTTTT.

The rearrangement links TRBV6-5 to TRBJ2-7; 7 bases align to TRBD1. V lost 5 bases to trimming and J lost 2 bases; unmatched junction nucleotides: 3. This CDR3 contains 13 residues. Looked up from germline, CDR1 is MNHEY and CDR2 is SVGAGI. The CDR3 is CASSPDRAYEQYF. CDR3 DNA: TGTGCCAGCAGTCCTGACAGGGCCTACGAGCAGTACTTC.

This clone was seen a few times. Germline and junction disagree at one end, which may indicate a read error. The genes are TRBV6-5 and TRBJ1-2, with D possibly being TRBD1 (5 bases). Per the germline V gene, CDR1 is MNHEY and CDR2 is SVGAGI. CDR3 length: 13 residues. For the CDR3, the DNA is TGTGCCAGCAGTTCTCAGGGTAACAATGGCTACACCTTC. Its translation is CASSSQGNNGYTF.

This clone has a single count. The rearrangement links TRBV11-2 to TRBJ2-3, with D maybe TRBD1 (6 bases). V gave up 2 bases and J gave up 1 base, with 13 bases separating them. Germline loops: CDR1 SGHAT, CDR2 FQNNGV. The CDR3 loop spans 16 amino acids. CDR3 sequence: CASSLRGYRGTDTQYF. The CDR3 DNA follows: TGTGCCAGCAGCTTAAGAGGATACAGGGGCACAGATACGCAGTATTTT.

The chain carries TRBV10-3 and TRBJ2-7; 8 nucleotides line up with TRBD2. The CDR3 is made up of 14 amino acids. The V segment lost 6 bases and the J segment 0 bases; nucleotides outside the gene matches: 4. Germline CDR1 is ENHRY and CDR2 is SYGVKD. The CDR3 loop reads CAISGSGVSYEQYF. As DNA, the CDR3 is TGTGCCATCAGCGGTAGCGGGGTCTCCTACGAGCAGTACTTC.

The chain links TRBV3-1 (or the pseudogene TRBV3-2) to TRBJ1-5; 9 nucleotides agree with TRBD1. The CDR3 spans 16 residues. CDR1 is LGHDT, CDR2 YNNKEL, per germline (reference sequence). Trimming took 5 bases from V and 6 from J; bases not matched to a gene: 11. This chain's CDR3 is CASSAEPLTGGQPQHF. The CDR3 region has the DNA TGTGCCAGCAGCGCTGAACCGTTGACAGGGGGTCAGCCCCAGCATTTT.

This chain connects TRBV20-1 to TRBJ2-7; D might be TRBD1 (5 bases). Germline loops: CDR1 DFQATT, CDR2 SNEGSKA (reference sequence). The length of the CDR3 is 10 residues. V shed 4 bases and J shed 5 bases, with 6 bases lying between them. The CDR3 spells CSATGNEQYF. The CDR3 nucleotides read TGCAGTGCTACAGGGAACGAGCAGTACTTC.

The chain couples TRBV19 to TRBJ1-5; tentative D call: TRBD1 (6 bases). The germline V gene encodes CDR1 LNHDA and CDR2 SQIVND (reference sequence). Trimming removed 4 bases from V and 3 bases from J, with 13 bases in between. The CDR3 consists of 15 residues. DNA of the CDR3: TGTGCCAGTAGTACCGCAGGGGCCCTCAATCAGCCCCAGCATTTT. Encoded protein: CASSTAGALNQPQHF.

The chain couples TRBV9 to TRBJ1-4, with 12 bases matching TRBD1. From germline, CDR1 is SGDLS and CDR2 YYNGEE. This CDR3 region has 15 residues. The trim removed 4 bases at V and 7 bases at J, leaving 5 bases unmatched. As DNA, the CDR3 is TGTGCCAGCAGCTCGGGACAGGGGGCGAGTGAAAAACTGTTTTTT. Translation gives CASSSGQGASEKLFF. The full variable domain, its missing parts supplied by reference TRBV9 and TRBJ1-4, is DSGVTQTPKHLITATGQRVTLRCSPRSGDLSVYWYQQSLDQGLQFLIQYYNGEERAKGNILERFSAQQFPDLHSELNLSSLELGDSALYFCASSSGQGASEKLFFGSGTQLSVL.

The chain employs TRBV5-1 and TRBJ2-3, with a weak D call TRBD2 (7 bases). The V gene lost 7 bases and the J gene lost 0 bases, with 12 bases spanning the gap. Germline V CDR1 and CDR2: SGHRS, YFSETQ. The CDR3 loop spans 14 amino acids. CDR3 coding DNA: TGCGCCAGCGGCGCGGGGGCCAGCACAGATACGCAGTATTTT. It specifies CASGAGASTDTQYF.

V and J are TRBV4-1 and TRBJ2-7, with no clear D. The CDR3 totals 14 residues. Deletions cut 1 base from V and 3 bases from J, with 10 bases between. Looked up from germline, CDR1 is MGHRA and CDR2 is YSYEKL. As DNA, the CDR3 is TGCGCCAGCAGCCAAGGACCTGAGGTCTACGAGCAGTACTTC. Translating it yields CASSQGPEVYEQYF.

The V and J genes are TRBV10-1 and TRBJ1-2; D gene ambiguous. CDR1 and CDR2 from the germline V gene are WNHNN and SYGVQD (reference sequence). This CDR3 spans 12 amino acids. Trimming pared 4 bases from V and 5 bases from J, leaving 8 bases between. CDR3 in DNA: TGCGCCAGCAGTGGGACTGAGTATGGCTACACCTTC. It translates to CASSGTEYGYTF.

J is TRBJ1-2 and V is TRBV19; D remains unclear. CDR3 length: 14 amino acids. The germline CDR1 and CDR2 sequences are LNHDA and SQIVND (reference sequence). The germline V and J ends were trimmed by 7 bases and 2 bases, with 14 bases remaining between them. The CDR3 is CASTPPGGNYGYTF. The CDR3 nucleotides are TGTGCCAGTACCCCGCCCGGAGGCAACTATGGCTACACCTTC.

The chain links TRBV19 to TRBJ1-1; 9 nucleotides match TRBD1. V lost 6 bases to trimming and J lost 8 bases; unmatched junction nucleotides: 10. Germline loops: CDR1 LNHDA, CDR2 SQIVND (reference sequence). This CDR3 spans 14 amino acids. Here the CDR3 DNA reads TGTGCCAGTAGGGCCGGGACAGGGACCAGGGAAGCTTTCTTT. As protein: CASRAGTGTREAFF.

The chain recombines TRBV19 with TRBJ2-7, with D uncertain. The CDR3 contains 14 residues. Germline assignment: CDR1 LNHDA and CDR2 SQIVND (reference sequence). V lost 1 base and J 3 bases, leaving 10 bases between the germline ends. The CDR3 sequence: CASSIALMGYEQYF. CDR3 sequence (DNA): TGTGCCAGTAGTATAGCACTAATGGGCTACGAGCAGTACTTC.

This clone has only a few counts. The rearrangement links TRBV7-9 to TRBJ2-1; 9 nucleotides agree with TRBD1. Germline V gene sequence: CDR1 SEHNR, CDR2 FQNEAQ (reference sequence). With V trimmed by 1 base and J by 5 bases, 6 bases remained unmatched. The CDR3 sequence is 16 residues long. The CDR3 DNA is TGTGCCAGCAGCTTAGGTGGACAGGGGATCAACAATGAGCAGTTCTTC. Amino acids: CASSLGGQGINNEQFF. Full variable domain (rest looked up from reference TRBV7-9 and TRBJ2-1): DTGVSQNPRHKITKRGQNVTFRCDPISEHNRLYWYRQTLGQGPEFLTYFQNEAQLEKSRLLSDRFSAERPKGSFSTLEIQRTEQGDSAMYLCASSLGGQGINNEQFFGPGTRLTVL.

The genes are TRBV7-2 and TRBJ2-7, with unresolved D. Germline CDR1 SGHTA, CDR2 FQGNSA. V gave up 5 bases and J gave up 0 bases, with 11 bases separating them. The CDR3 extends over 14 amino acids. Here the CDR3 DNA reads TGTGCCAGCAGCCCTAGGTACGCCTCCTACGAGCAGTACTTC. This encodes CASSPRYASYEQYF.

The chain uses TRBV14 and TRBJ2-7, with a tentative D call TRBD2 (6 bases). The CDR3 is 13 residues long. V shed 1 base and J shed 5 bases, with 9 bases lying between them. In germline, CDR1 is SGHDN, CDR2 FVKESK. The CDR3 loop reads CASSQGLANEQYF. The DNA of the CDR3 is TGTGCCAGCAGCCAAGGGCTAGCGAACGAGCAGTACTTC.

The chain joins TRBV5-6 to TRBJ2-3; 10 bases fit TRBD2. Per germline, CDR1 SGHDT and CDR2 YYEEEE. V shed 4 bases and J 2 bases; nucleotides not matched to a gene: 13. This CDR3 is built from 18 residues. CDR3 coding DNA: TGTGCCAGCAGCCGGGAAAGTAGCGGGGGGACCCTCACAGATACGCAGTATTTT. Its protein is CASSRESSGGTLTDTQYF.

V usage is TRBV5-1 and J usage is TRBJ1-2, with a tentative D call TRBD1 (5 bases). Trimming stripped 3 bases from V and 0 bases from J, with 15 bases between. The CDR3 has 16 amino acids. Germline V gene sequence: CDR1 SGHRS, CDR2 YFSETQ. CDR3 region: CASSSEAGGTNYGYTF. The CDR3 nucleotides are TGCGCCAGCAGCTCTGAAGCCGGGGGTACTAACTATGGCTACACCTTC.

This chain joins TRBV6-2 or TRBV6-3 and TRBJ2-7, with D maybe TRBD1 (6 bases). Germline V gene data show CDR1 as MNHEY and CDR2 as SVGEGT. This CDR3 contains 17 residues. V was pared by 5 bases and J by 1 base, with 21 bases between. The CDR3 bases are TGTGCCAGCAGTAAGGTGAGAGGACAGCGAAAGTCCTACGAGCAGTACTTC. This gives the protein CASSKVRGQRKSYEQYF.

J is TRBJ1-2 and V is TRBV29-1; D is possibly TRBD1 (6 bases). Germline CDR1 SQVTM, CDR2 ANQGSEA. This CDR3 has 14 residues. V shed 6 bases and J shed 1 base, with 15 bases lying between them. The CDR3 region has the DNA TGCAGCGTAGACGCCACAGGGTTTAACTATGGCTACACCTTC. Translating it yields CSVDATGFNYGYTF.

This clone has a handful of counts. The rearrangement links TRBV5-5 to TRBJ2-7; D unresolved. The CDR3 consists of 13 residues. Germline V gene lookup returns CDR1 SGHKS and CDR2 YYEKEE (reference sequence). The ends were cut back, 4 bases at V and 4 bases at J, with 12 bases in the middle. As DNA, the CDR3 is TGTGCCAGCAGCCCCACGATCGGTTACGAGCAGTACTTC. It is translated as CASSPTIGYEQYF.

The V gene is TRBV7-2, the J gene TRBJ2-5; 8 bases are a match to TRBD1. This CDR3 contains 14 residues. With 5 bases clipped from V and 7 bases from J, the junction kept 9 bases outside the gene matches. Germline CDR1 SGHTA, CDR2 FQGNSA. Written as DNA, the CDR3 is TGTGCCAGCAGCCCTGACAGGGGCCCGGGGACCCAGTACTTC. Amino acids: CASSPDRGPGTQYF. The complete variable domain, with remaining parts taken from reference TRBV7-2 and TRBJ2-5, reads GAGVSQSPSNKVTEKGKDVELRCDPISGHTALYWYRQSLGQGLEFLIYFQGNSAPDKSGLPSDRFSAERTGGSVSTLTIQRTQQEDSAVYLCASSPDRGPGTQYFGPGTRLLVL.

The J gene is TRBJ2-7, the V gene TRBV5-4; 9 bases are a match to TRBD2. The CDR3 has 14 amino acids. Germline-derived CDR1 and CDR2 are SGHNT and YYREEE (reference sequence). The V gene end was trimmed by 4 bases and the J gene end by 5 bases; junction bases not matched to a gene: 7. CDR3 sequence (DNA): TGTGCCAGCAGCCGGACTAGCGCTAACAACGAGCAGTACTTC. This gives the protein CASSRTSANNEQYF.

The J gene is TRBJ2-7, the V gene TRBV10-1; D might be TRBD2 (5 bases). The CDR3 loop spans 15 amino acids. Trimming left V 3 bases short and J 3 bases short, with 15 bases between. Germline V gene sequence: CDR1 WNHNN, CDR2 SYGVQD (reference sequence). The DNA for the CDR3 is TGCGCCAGCAGTGAATCGGGGTTCGGGAACTACGAGCAGTACTTC. This gives the protein CASSESGFGNYEQYF.

V is TRBV9 and J is TRBJ1-5; TRBD1 matches at 7 bases. Germline lookup yields CDR1 SGDLS and CDR2 YYNGEE. This CDR3 spans 15 amino acids. The ends lost 4 bases at V and 3 bases at J; junction bases unmatched: 7. The CDR3 reads CASSSRDSSNQPQHF. The CDR3 DNA follows: TGTGCCAGCAGCTCCCGGGACAGTTCCAATCAGCCCCAGCATTTT.

The rearrangement uses TRBV19 and TRBJ2-2; possible D gene TRBD1, 6 bases. The CDR3 totals 15 residues. Germline V gene lookup returns CDR1 LNHDA and CDR2 SQIVND (reference sequence). Trimming stripped 3 bases from V and 2 bases from J, with 10 bases between. CDR3 DNA sequence: TGTGCCAGTAGTATCAGGGGCCGTAACACCGGGGAGCTGTTTTTT. This encodes CASSIRGRNTGELFF.

The chain has TRBV30 and TRBJ2-1; 13 bases are a match to TRBD2. V lost 2 bases, J lost 9 bases, and 7 bases stayed unmatched. The CDR3 covers 15 residues. The germline V gene has CDR1 GTSNPN and CDR2 SVGIG (reference sequence). CDR3 protein: CAWSPPGLAGIEQFF. CDR3 in DNA: TGTGCCTGGAGTCCCCCGGGACTAGCGGGGATTGAGCAGTTCTTC.

V is TRBV4-3 and J is TRBJ1-2; the D is unclear. V was shortened by 8 bases and J by 6 bases, with 16 bases between the two germline ends. The germline V gene has CDR1 LGHNA and CDR2 YSLEER. This CDR3 comprises 13 residues. The CDR3 sequence is CASRESDGHGYTF. Written as DNA, the CDR3 is TGCGCCAGCCGGGAGTCCGACGGGCATGGCTACACCTTC.